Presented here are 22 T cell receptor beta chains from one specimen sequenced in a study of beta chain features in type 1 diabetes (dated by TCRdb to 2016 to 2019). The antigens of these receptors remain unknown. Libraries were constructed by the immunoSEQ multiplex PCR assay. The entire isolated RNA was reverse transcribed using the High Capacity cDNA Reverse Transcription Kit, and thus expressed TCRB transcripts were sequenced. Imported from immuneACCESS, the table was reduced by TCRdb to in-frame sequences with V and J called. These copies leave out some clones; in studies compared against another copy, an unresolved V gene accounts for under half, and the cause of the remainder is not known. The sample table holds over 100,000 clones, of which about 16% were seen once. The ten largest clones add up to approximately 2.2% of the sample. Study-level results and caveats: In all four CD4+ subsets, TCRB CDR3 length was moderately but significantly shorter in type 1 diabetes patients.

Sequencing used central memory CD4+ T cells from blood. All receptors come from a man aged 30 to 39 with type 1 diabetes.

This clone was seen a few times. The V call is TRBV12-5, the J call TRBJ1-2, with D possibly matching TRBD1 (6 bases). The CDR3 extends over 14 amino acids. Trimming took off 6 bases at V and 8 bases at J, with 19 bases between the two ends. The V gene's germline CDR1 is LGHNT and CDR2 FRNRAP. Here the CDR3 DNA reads TGTGCTAGTGGAAGGGACATACGAGAGGGGGGCTACACCTTC. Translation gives CASGRDIREGGYTF.

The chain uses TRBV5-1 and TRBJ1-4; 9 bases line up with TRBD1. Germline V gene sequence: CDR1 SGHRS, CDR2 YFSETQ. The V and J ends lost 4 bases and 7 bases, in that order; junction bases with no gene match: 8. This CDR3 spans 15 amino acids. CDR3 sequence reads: CASSQDRGSGEKLFF. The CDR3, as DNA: TGCGCCAGCAGCCAGGACAGGGGTAGCGGTGAAAAACTGTTTTTT.

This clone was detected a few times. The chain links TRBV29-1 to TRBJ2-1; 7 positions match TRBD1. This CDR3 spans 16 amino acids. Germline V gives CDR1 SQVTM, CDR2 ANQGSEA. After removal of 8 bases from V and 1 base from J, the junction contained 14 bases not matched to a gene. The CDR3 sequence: CSSRRRDSSSYNEQFF. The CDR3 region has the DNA TGCAGCTCTCGCCGAAGGGACAGCAGTTCCTACAATGAGCAGTTCTTC.

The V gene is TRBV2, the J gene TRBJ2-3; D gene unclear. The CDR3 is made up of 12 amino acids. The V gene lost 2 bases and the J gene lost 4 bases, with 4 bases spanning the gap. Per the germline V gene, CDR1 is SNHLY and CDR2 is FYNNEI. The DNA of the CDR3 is TGTGCCAGCAGTGAACGGCCAGATACGCAGTATTTT. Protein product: CASSERPDTQYF. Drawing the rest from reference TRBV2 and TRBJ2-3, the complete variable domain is EPEVTQTPSHQVTQMGQEVILRCVPISNHLYFYWYRQILGQKVEFLVSFYNNEISEKSEIFDDQFSVERPDGSNFTLKIRSTKLEDSAMYFCASSERPDTQYFGPGTRLTVL.

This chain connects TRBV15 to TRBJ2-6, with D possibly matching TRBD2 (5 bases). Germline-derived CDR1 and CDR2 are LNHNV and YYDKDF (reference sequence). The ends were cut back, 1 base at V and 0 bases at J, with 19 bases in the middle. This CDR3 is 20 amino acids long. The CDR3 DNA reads TGTGCCACCAGCAGAGCGCTTGGAGGAGGTGCAGACTCTGGGGCCAACGTCCTGACTTTC. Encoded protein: CATSRALGGGADSGANVLTF.

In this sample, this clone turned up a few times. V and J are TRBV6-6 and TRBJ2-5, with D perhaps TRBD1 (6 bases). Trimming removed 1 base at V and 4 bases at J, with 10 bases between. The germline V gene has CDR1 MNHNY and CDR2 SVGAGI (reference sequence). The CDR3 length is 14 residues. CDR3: CASSYLDSGETQYF. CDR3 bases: TGTGCCAGCAGTTACTTGGACAGCGGAGAGACCCAGTACTTC.

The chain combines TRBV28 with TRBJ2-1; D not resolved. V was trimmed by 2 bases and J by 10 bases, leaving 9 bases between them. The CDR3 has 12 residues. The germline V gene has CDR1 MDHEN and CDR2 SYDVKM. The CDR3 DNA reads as TGTGCCAGCAGTTTAATTCGAGCGGAGCAGTTCTTC. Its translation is CASSLIRAEQFF.

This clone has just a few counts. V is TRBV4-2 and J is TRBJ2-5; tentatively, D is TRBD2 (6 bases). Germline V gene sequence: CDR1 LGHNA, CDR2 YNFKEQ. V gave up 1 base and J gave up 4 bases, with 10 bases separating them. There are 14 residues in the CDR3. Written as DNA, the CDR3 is TGTGCCAGCAGCCAAGGGGGGGTTCGAGAGACCCAGTACTTC. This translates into CASSQGGVRETQYF.

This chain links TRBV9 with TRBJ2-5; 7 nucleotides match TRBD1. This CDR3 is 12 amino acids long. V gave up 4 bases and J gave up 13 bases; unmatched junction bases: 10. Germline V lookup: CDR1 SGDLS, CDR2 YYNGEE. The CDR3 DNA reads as TGTGCCAGCAGCACTGGGACAGCCCCCTTGTACTTC. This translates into CASSTGTAPLYF.

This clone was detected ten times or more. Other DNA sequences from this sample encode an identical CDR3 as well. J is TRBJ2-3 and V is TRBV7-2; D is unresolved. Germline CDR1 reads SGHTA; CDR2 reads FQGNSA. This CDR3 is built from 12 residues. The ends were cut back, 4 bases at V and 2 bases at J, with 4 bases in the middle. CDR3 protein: CASSSYTDTQYF. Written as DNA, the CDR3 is TGTGCCAGCAGCTCATACACAGATACGCAGTATTTT.

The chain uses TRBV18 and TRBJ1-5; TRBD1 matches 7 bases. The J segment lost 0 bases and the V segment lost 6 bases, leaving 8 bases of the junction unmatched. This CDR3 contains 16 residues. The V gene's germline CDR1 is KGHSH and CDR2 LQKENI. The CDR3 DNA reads TGTGCCAGCTCCCTAAAGGGACAGAGTAGCAATCAGCCCCAGCATTTT. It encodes CASSLKGQSSNQPQHF.

In nucleotides, the CDR3 is TGCGCCAGCAGCTTGAATCAGCGCACAGATACGCAGTATTTT. Amino acid sequence: CASSLNQRTDTQYF. This chain links TRBV5-1 with TRBJ2-3; unclear D gene. The CDR3 length is 14 residues. Trimming took 1 base from V and 1 from J, leaving 7 bases between them. CDR1 SGHRS and CDR2 YFSETQ come from the germline V gene.

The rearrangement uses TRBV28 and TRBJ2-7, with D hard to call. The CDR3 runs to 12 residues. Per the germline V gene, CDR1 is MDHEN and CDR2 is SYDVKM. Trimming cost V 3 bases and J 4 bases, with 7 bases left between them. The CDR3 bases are TGTGCCAGCAGTTTCACACTTTACGAGCAGTACTTC. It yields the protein CASSFTLYEQYF.

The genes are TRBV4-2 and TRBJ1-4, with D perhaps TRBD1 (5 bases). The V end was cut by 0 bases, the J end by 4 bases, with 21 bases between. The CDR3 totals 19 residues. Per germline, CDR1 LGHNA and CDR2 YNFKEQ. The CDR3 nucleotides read TGTGCCAGCAGCCAAGATAGCCCCTACAGGTTCGATAATAATGAAAAACTGTTTTTT. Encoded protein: CASSQDSPYRFDNNEKLFF.

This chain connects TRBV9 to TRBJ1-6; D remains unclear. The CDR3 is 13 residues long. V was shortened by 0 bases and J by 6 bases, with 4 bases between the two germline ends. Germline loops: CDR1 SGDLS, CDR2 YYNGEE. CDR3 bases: TGTGCCAGCAGCGTAGAATTTAATTCACCCCTCCACTTT. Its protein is CASSVEFNSPLHF.

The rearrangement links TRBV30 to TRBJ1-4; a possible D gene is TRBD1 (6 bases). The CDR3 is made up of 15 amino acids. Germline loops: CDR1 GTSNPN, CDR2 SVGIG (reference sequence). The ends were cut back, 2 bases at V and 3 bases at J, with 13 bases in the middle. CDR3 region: CAWSIGGGSNEKLFF. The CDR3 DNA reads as TGTGCCTGGAGTATAGGAGGGGGTTCTAATGAAAAACTGTTTTTT.

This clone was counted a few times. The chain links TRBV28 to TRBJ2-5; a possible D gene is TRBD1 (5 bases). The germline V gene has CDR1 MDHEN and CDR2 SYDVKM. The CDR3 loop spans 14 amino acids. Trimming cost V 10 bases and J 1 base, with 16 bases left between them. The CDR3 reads CATLGAAFQETQYF. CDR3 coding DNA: TGTGCCACCCTAGGGGCGGCGTTCCAAGAGACCCAGTACTTC.

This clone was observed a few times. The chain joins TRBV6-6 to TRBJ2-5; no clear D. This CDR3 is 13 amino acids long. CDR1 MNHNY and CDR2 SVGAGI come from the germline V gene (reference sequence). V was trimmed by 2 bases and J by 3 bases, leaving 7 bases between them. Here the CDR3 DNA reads TGTGCCAGCAGTTACGGTCCCGAAGAGACCCAGTACTTC. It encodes CASSYGPEETQYF.

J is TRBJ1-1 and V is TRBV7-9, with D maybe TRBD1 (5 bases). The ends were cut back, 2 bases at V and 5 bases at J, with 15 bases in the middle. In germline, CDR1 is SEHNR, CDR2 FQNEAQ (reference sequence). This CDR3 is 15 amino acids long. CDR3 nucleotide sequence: TGTGCCAGCAGCTTATTCACGACAGTTGGAACTGAAGCTTTCTTT. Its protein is CASSLFTTVGTEAFF. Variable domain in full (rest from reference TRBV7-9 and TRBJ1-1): DTGVSQNPRHKITKRGQNVTFRCDPISEHNRLYWYRQTLGQGPEFLTYFQNEAQLEKSRLLSDRFSAERPKGSFSTLEIQRTEQGDSAMYLCASSLFTTVGTEAFFGQGTRLTVV.

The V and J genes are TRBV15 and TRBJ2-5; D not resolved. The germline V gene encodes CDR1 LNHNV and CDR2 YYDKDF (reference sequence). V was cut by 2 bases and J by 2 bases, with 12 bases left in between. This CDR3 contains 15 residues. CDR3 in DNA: TGTGCCACCAGCAGAATATCGGACGGGCAAGAGACCCAGTACTTC. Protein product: CATSRISDGQETQYF.

The CDR3: CASTGTQETQYF. CDR3 nucleotides: TGTGCCAGCACAGGGACCCAAGAGACCCAGTACTTC. The chain couples TRBV6-1 to TRBJ2-5, with D perhaps being TRBD1 or TRBD2 (5 bases each). The CDR3 length is 12 residues. CDR1 and CDR2 (germline): MNHNS, SASEGT. V lost 7 bases and J 1 base, leaving 7 bases between the germline ends.

Written as DNA, the CDR3 is TGTGCCAGCAGCGTAGAAACGGACTCAGCGCAGTACTTC. Protein product: CASSVETDSAQYF. This chain joins TRBV9 and TRBJ2-5, with a tentative D call TRBD2 (5 bases). The CDR3 is 13 residues long. Germline V lookup: CDR1 SGDLS, CDR2 YYNGEE. V was shortened by 0 bases and J by 11 bases, with 14 bases between the two germline ends. Filled out from reference TRBV9 and TRBJ2-5, the complete variable domain reads DSGVTQTPKHLITATGQRVTLRCSPRSGDLSVYWYQQSLDQGLQFLIQYYNGEERAKGNILERFSAQQFPDLHSELNLSSLELGDSALYFCASSVETDSAQYFGPGTRLLVL.